What follows are 29 T cell receptor beta chains derived from one specimen sequenced in a study of T cell responses to AZD1222 COVID-19 vaccine. TCRdb keeps only in-frame clones here, not all; method: immunoSEQ multiplex PCR. The sample carries fewer than 150,000 clones, around 89% recorded once. Sequences were derived from peripheral blood, sampled 28 days after the second AZD1222 dose. The receptors were gathered from an adult who received the AZD1222 COVID-19 vaccine.

The chain recombines TRBV7-6 with TRBJ1-6; D call uncertain. The germline V and J ends were trimmed by 1 base and 6 bases, with 10 bases remaining between them. Germline CDR1 is SGHVS and CDR2 is FNYEAQ. There are 15 residues in the CDR3. The CDR3 loop is CASSLVAESNSPLHF. The CDR3 DNA reads TGTGCCAGCAGCTTAGTGGCAGAGAGTAATTCACCCCTCCACTTT.

The CDR3 DNA follows: TGTGCCAGCAAGAGCGCGGGCACAGATACGCAGTATTTT. Translated: CASKSAGTDTQYF. V and J are TRBV2 and TRBJ2-3, with D hard to call. The germline V gene has CDR1 SNHLY and CDR2 FYNNEI. This CDR3 has 13 residues. Trimming took off 7 bases at V and 1 base at J, with 9 bases between the two ends.

This chain links TRBV15 with TRBJ2-2; no firm D call. V lost 1 base and J 2 bases, leaving 8 bases between the germline ends. This CDR3 has 15 amino acids. The germline V gene encodes CDR1 LNHNV and CDR2 YYDKDF (reference sequence). CDR3 in DNA: TGTGCCACCAGCAGAGGGCAGCTTAACACCGGGGAGCTGTTTTTT. Residues: CATSRGQLNTGELFF.

The chain links TRBV6-5 to TRBJ1-2, with a tentative D call TRBD1 (6 bases). V dropped 0 bases and J dropped 6 bases, with 11 bases sitting between them. This CDR3 has 14 residues. Germline V gene data show CDR1 as MNHEY and CDR2 as SVGAGI. CDR3 sequence: CASSYSQGIHGYTF. CDR3 sequence (DNA): TGTGCCAGCAGTTACTCACAGGGAATTCATGGCTACACCTTC.

About this clone itself: Its ends do not fully match the called genes, so a read error is possible. The rearrangement links TRBV2 to TRBJ1-4; 7 positions match TRBD1. Germline values: CDR1 SNHLY, CDR2 FYNNEI. The CDR3 is made up of 13 amino acids. The CDR3 loop is CASSWLELGQSVF. In DNA, the CDR3 is TGTGCCAGCAGTTGGCTGGAGTTGGGACAGAGTGTTTTT.

The chain combines TRBV5-5 with TRBJ1-5, with D perhaps TRBD1 (5 bases). V shed 4 bases and J shed 5 bases, with 16 bases lying between them. Germline CDR1 reads SGHKS; CDR2 reads YYEKEE (reference sequence). This CDR3 is 15 amino acids long. CDR3: CASSVTGLLHQPQHF. The DNA of the CDR3 is TGTGCCAGCAGCGTAACAGGTCTCCTCCATCAGCCCCAGCATTTT. The entire variable domain, with the rest obtained from reference TRBV5-5 and TRBJ1-5, is as follows: DAGVTQSPTHLIKTRGQQVTLRCSPISGHKSVSWYQQVLGQGPQFIFQYYEKEERGRGNFPDRFSARQFPNYSSELNVNALLLGDSALYLCASSVTGLLHQPQHFGDGTRLSIL.

This clone occurred a few times. This chain links TRBV7-2 with TRBJ2-7; 9 bases are a match to TRBD2. The CDR3 loop spans 15 amino acids. The germline V gene has CDR1 SGHTA and CDR2 FQGNSA. Trimming cost V 2 bases and J 7 bases; bases outside gene matches: 9. The DNA of the CDR3 is TGTGCCAGCAGCTTAAACGTAGCGGGAGTAGGGGAGCAGTACTTC. Translated: CASSLNVAGVGEQYF.

This clone has a single count. The chain couples TRBV5-6 to TRBJ1-2; D possibly corresponds to TRBD1 (5 bases). This CDR3 contains 13 residues. CDR1 is SGHDT and CDR2 is YYEEEE in the germline V gene. Trimming shortened V by 2 bases and J by 4 bases, and 9 bases separated the two germline ends. The CDR3 nucleotides read TGTGCCAGCAGCTTTCAGAGGGGCTATGGCTACACCTTC. It specifies CASSFQRGYGYTF.

The rearrangement links TRBV7-2 to TRBJ2-3, with D tentatively TRBD2 (5 bases). This CDR3 is built from 15 residues. Germline values: CDR1 SGHTA, CDR2 FQGNSA. V lost 0 bases and J lost 3, with 10 bases in between. As DNA, the CDR3 is TGTGCCAGCAGCTTAGCGAGCGGTGGGACAGATACGCAGTATTTT. The encoded protein is CASSLASGGTDTQYF.

This clone was picked up one time. The chain couples TRBV6-1 to TRBJ1-6; 7 bases match TRBD1. The CDR3 contains 15 residues. The germline CDR1 and CDR2 sequences are MNHNS and SASEGT. J gave up 4 bases and V 2 bases, and 2 bases lay outside the gene matches. The CDR3 sequence: CASSEPTGYNSPLHF. The CDR3 DNA sequence: TGTGCCAGCAGTGAACCGACAGGGTATAATTCACCCCTCCACTTT.

This clone was seen a single time. The chain combines TRBV3-1 (or the pseudogene TRBV3-2) with TRBJ1-3, with TRBD1 matching 9 bases. Looked up from germline, CDR1 is LGHDT and CDR2 is YNNKEL (reference sequence). The V segment lost 1 base and the J segment 4 bases; nucleotides outside the gene matches: 2. This CDR3 has 15 residues. CDR3 nucleotides: TGTGCCAGCAGCCAAGGGGGACAGGGCGGAAACACCATATATTTT. Translated: CASSQGGQGGNTIYF.

This clone came up once. The rearrangement joins TRBV19 to TRBJ1-3; D is perhaps TRBD1 (6 bases). The CDR3 totals 15 residues. The V gene lost 5 bases and the J gene lost 1 base, with 12 bases spanning the gap. Germline V gene sequence: CDR1 LNHDA, CDR2 SQIVND (reference sequence). CDR3 coding DNA: TGTGCCAGTAGTGACCGGGACAAATCTGGAAACACCATATATTTT. Protein sequence: CASSDRDKSGNTIYF. Combining the CDR3 with reference TRBV19 and TRBJ1-3 gives the whole variable domain DGGITQSPKYLFRKEGQNVTLSCEQNLNHDAMYWYRQDPGQGLRLIYYSQIVNDFQKGDIAEGYSVSREKKESFPLTVTSAQKNPTAFYLCASSDRDKSGNTIYFGEGSWLTVV.

This clone was observed a single time. The chain has TRBV2 and TRBJ1-6; D unclear. V lost 4 bases and J 4 bases, leaving 8 bases between the germline ends. Germline loops: CDR1 SNHLY, CDR2 FYNNEI. This CDR3 is 14 amino acids long. The CDR3 loop reads CASSGGQYNSPLHF. The CDR3 nucleotides are TGTGCCAGCAGTGGAGGCCAATATAATTCACCCCTCCACTTT.

The chain couples TRBV7-2 to TRBJ2-2; 7 bases fit TRBD1. This CDR3 is 15 amino acids long. Germline V gene sequence: CDR1 SGHTA, CDR2 FQGNSA. V lost 5 bases and J lost 4; bases outside the gene matches: 7. The CDR3 protein is CASSLYRGGTGELFF. The CDR3 DNA sequence: TGTGCCAGCAGCCTGTACAGGGGCGGCACCGGGGAGCTGTTTTTT.

V and J are TRBV10-3 and TRBJ1-6, with 8 positions matching TRBD1. Germline loops: CDR1 ENHRY, CDR2 SYGVKD. V was clipped by 10 bases and J by 0 bases; unmatched bases: 11. The CDR3 totals 17 residues. CDR3 bases: TGTGCCACCTATGACAGGGGTGATAGCTCCTATAATTCACCCCTCCACTTT. This codes for CATYDRGDSSYNSPLHF.

The chain combines TRBV7-8 with TRBJ1-1; a weak D match, TRBD1 (5 bases). Germline CDR1 is SGHVS and CDR2 is FQNEAQ. This CDR3 comprises 14 residues. V lost 3 bases to trimming and J lost 1 base, with 9 bases between them. CDR3 DNA sequence: TGTGCCAGCAGCTTGATCAGGGAGAACACTGAAGCTTTCTTT. Translating gives CASSLIRENTEAFF.

The rearrangement joins TRBV5-4 to TRBJ2-7; D is possibly TRBD1 or TRBD2 (5 bases each). Germline values: CDR1 SGHNT, CDR2 YYREEE (reference sequence). The CDR3 has 14 residues. V lost 4 bases and J 4 bases, leaving 15 bases between the germline ends. The CDR3 protein is CASSRASGRYEQYF. The DNA for the CDR3 is TGTGCCAGCAGCCGTGCTTCGGGACGATACGAGCAGTACTTC.

The genes are TRBV30 and TRBJ1-3; D is ambiguous. From germline, CDR1 is GTSNPN and CDR2 SVGIG (reference sequence). Trimming stripped 0 bases from V and 4 bases from J, with 4 bases between. This CDR3 region has 12 residues. DNA of the CDR3: TGTGCCTGGAGTGTAGCCGGAAACACCATATATTTT. Encoded protein: CAWSVAGNTIYF.

The rearrangement joins TRBV4-2 to TRBJ1-1; the D is unclear. Trimming shortened V by 3 bases and J by 1 base, and 12 bases separated the two germline ends. Germline assignment: CDR1 LGHNA and CDR2 YNFKEQ. This CDR3 spans 15 amino acids. Here the CDR3 reads CASSQEQTSNTEAFF. The CDR3 DNA is TGTGCCAGCAGCCAGGAACAGACCTCGAACACTGAAGCTTTCTTT.

The rearrangement links TRBV5-6 to TRBJ1-2; TRBD1 aligns across 11 bases. J gave up 8 bases and V 2 bases, and 8 bases lay outside the gene matches. Germline V gene data show CDR1 as SGHDT and CDR2 as YYEEEE. There are 15 residues in the CDR3. The CDR3 nucleotides read TGTGCCAGCAGCTTTCCTCCGGGACAGGGGGGAGGCTACACCTTC. It encodes CASSFPPGQGGGYTF.

The chain uses TRBV30 and TRBJ2-1, with D perhaps TRBD2 (5 bases). In germline, CDR1 is GTSNPN, CDR2 SVGIG (reference sequence). V was pared by 1 base and J by 9 bases, with 13 bases between. The CDR3 runs 13 residues. This chain's CDR3 is CAWSGTGFVEQFF. CDR3 DNA sequence: TGTGCCTGGAGTGGGACGGGATTTGTTGAGCAGTTCTTC.

The chain is built from TRBV18 and TRBJ2-1, with D perhaps matching TRBD2 (6 bases). V lost 4 bases to trimming and J lost 0 bases, with 13 bases between them. This CDR3 region has 16 residues. In germline, CDR1 is KGHSH, CDR2 LQKENI. In nucleotides, the CDR3 is TGTGCCAGCTCACTAGGTAGCGGCGTCTCCTACAATGAGCAGTTCTTC. Translation: CASSLGSGVSYNEQFF. Full variable domain (missing parts from reference TRBV18 and TRBJ2-1): NAGVMQNPRHLVRRRGQEARLRCSPMKGHSHVYWYRQLPEEGLKFMVYLQKENIIDESGMPKERFSAEFPKEGPSILRIQQVVRGDSAAYFCASSLGSGVSYNEQFFGPGTRLTVL.

The chain joins TRBV6-5 to TRBJ1-3, with a possible D match to TRBD1 (5 bases). CDR3 length equals 15 residues. Germline V gives CDR1 MNHEY, CDR2 SVGAGI. The V gene lost 6 bases and the J gene lost 3 bases, with 15 bases spanning the gap. Written as DNA, the CDR3 is TGTGCCAGCAGCTTCATGGGAGGGGTTGGAAACACCATATATTTT. Amino acid sequence: CASSFMGGVGNTIYF.

This clone was seen more than once but under ten times. This chain joins TRBV5-4 and TRBJ2-1; D is unresolved. Germline CDR1 SGHNT, CDR2 YYREEE (reference sequence). This CDR3 contains 11 residues. V gave up 4 bases and J gave up 10 bases, with 9 bases separating them. The CDR3 region has the DNA TGTGCCAGCAGCCGTCCCGGAGAGCAGTTCTTC. This encodes CASSRPGEQFF.

The chain has TRBV7-8 and TRBJ1-2, with D perhaps matching TRBD1 (6 bases). CDR1 is SGHVS, CDR2 FQNEAQ, per germline. The V and J ends lost 4 bases and 6 bases respectively, with 12 bases between them. The CDR3 spans 13 residues. This CDR3 reads CASSSRGVDGYTF. In nucleotides, the CDR3 is TGTGCCAGCAGCTCCAGGGGAGTGGATGGCTACACCTTC.

The chain uses TRBV9 and TRBJ1-3, with D possibly matching TRBD1 (5 bases). The germline gives CDR1 SGDLS, CDR2 YYNGEE. V gave up 0 bases and J gave up 3 bases, with 7 bases separating them. The CDR3 is 14 residues long. This chain's CDR3 is CASSVARDGNTIYF. The CDR3 region has the DNA TGTGCCAGCAGCGTAGCCAGGGATGGAAACACCATATATTTT.

This clone was seen once. This chain connects TRBV10-3 to TRBJ1-1; D is ambiguous. V gave up 10 bases and J gave up 7 bases, with 19 bases separating them. This CDR3 has 13 amino acids. Per the germline V gene, CDR1 is ENHRY and CDR2 is SYGVKD. The DNA for the CDR3 is TGTGCCACCCGCAACCTCGGCGGCCATGAAGCTTTCTTT. It specifies CATRNLGGHEAFF.

This chain links TRBV7-8 with TRBJ2-2; D assignment may be TRBD1 or TRBD2 (5 bases each). V was clipped by 2 bases and J by 3 bases, with 13 bases between them. This CDR3 is built from 16 residues. Per germline, CDR1 SGHVS and CDR2 FQNEAQ. CDR3 in DNA: TGTGCCAGCAGCTTAACTGGGCTGGGGGACACCGGGGAGCTGTTTTTT. It codes for CASSLTGLGDTGELFF.

This clone was recorded only once. The chain has TRBV30 and TRBJ1-6; a weak D match, TRBD1 (5 bases). V shed 5 bases and J shed 0 bases, with 8 bases lying between them. Germline assignment: CDR1 GTSNPN and CDR2 SVGIG (reference sequence). CDR3 length equals 14 residues. DNA of the CDR3: TGTGCCTGGGGCGGGACCTCCTATAATTCACCCCTCCACTTT. Its translation: CAWGGTSYNSPLHF.